A single sample is the source of the 32 T cell receptor beta chains below, sequenced in a study of blood T cell repertoires in COVID-19. Clones were read by immunoSEQ multiplex PCR, and TCRdb kept only the in-frame ones, dropping some. The sample holds roughly 150,000 clones, approximately 91% seen once. The sequencing sample was made of peripheral blood. These receptors were collected from a young man with COVID-19, enrolled during active disease.

As concerns this clone: Sequence at one end of the junction differs from germline and may be a read error. The rearrangement links TRBV28 to TRBJ1-4, with a tentative D call TRBD1 (5 bases). CDR3 size: 15 residues. From germline, CDR1 is MDHEN and CDR2 SYDVKM. CDR3 DNA: TGTGCCAGCAGTTTAACTCCAGGGCGGAAGGAAAAACTGCTTTTT. This encodes CASSLTPGRKEKLLF. Combining the CDR3 with reference TRBV28 and TRBJ1-4 gives the whole variable domain DVKVTQSSRYLVKRTGEKVFLECVQDMDHENMFWYRQDPGLGLRLIYFSYDVKMKEKGDIPEGYSVSREKKERFSLILESASTNQTSMYLCASSLTPGRKEKLLFGSGTQLSVL.

This sequence joins TRBV18 and TRBJ1-6; 8 positions agree with TRBD1. Germline values: CDR1 KGHSH, CDR2 LQKENI. Germline trimming cut 3 bases from V and 7 bases from J; bases unmatched to any gene: 5. The CDR3 covers 15 residues. CDR3 in amino acids: CASSPGTGGNSPLHF. The CDR3 DNA reads as TGTGCCAGCTCACCGGGGACAGGAGGGAATTCACCCCTCCACTTT.

The chain is built from TRBV7-2 and TRBJ2-7, with 9 bases identical to TRBD1. The CDR3 length is 14 residues. V was clipped by 5 bases and J by 2 bases; unmatched bases: 4. Per germline, CDR1 SGHTA and CDR2 FQGNSA. The CDR3: CASSPGQGPYEQYF. The DNA of the CDR3 is TGTGCCAGCAGCCCTGGACAGGGGCCCTACGAGCAGTACTTC.

This clone showed up just a few times. The V gene is TRBV7-9, the J gene TRBJ1-6; 10 positions match TRBD1. Per the germline V gene, CDR1 is SEHNR and CDR2 is FQNEAQ (reference sequence). V lost 6 bases to trimming and J lost 10 bases; unmatched junction nucleotides: 6. This CDR3 has 14 amino acids. The CDR3 sequence: CASRPGTGESPLHF. In DNA form, the CDR3 reads TGTGCCAGCAGACCCGGGACAGGGGAGTCACCCCTCCACTTT.

The chain employs TRBV6-6 and TRBJ2-7; 10 bases fit TRBD1. The V gene end was trimmed by 5 bases and the J gene end by 3 bases; junction bases not matched to a gene: 22. Germline V gives CDR1 MNHNY, CDR2 SVGAGI (reference sequence). The CDR3 extends over 20 amino acids. This CDR3 is CASSPRGRDRGRDRSYEQYF. The CDR3 DNA reads as TGTGCCAGCAGTCCCAGGGGACGCGACAGGGGGCGCGATAGAAGCTACGAGCAGTACTTC.

V usage is TRBV9 and J usage is TRBJ2-7; no clear D gene. The CDR3 extends over 17 amino acids. Trimming removed 4 bases at V and 5 bases at J, with 25 bases between. The germline gives CDR1 SGDLS, CDR2 YYNGEE. This CDR3 is CASSPRDLGFLNHEQYF. The CDR3 region has the DNA TGTGCCAGCAGCCCCCGAGACCTGGGCTTTCTTAATCACGAGCAGTACTTC. Combining the CDR3 with reference TRBV9 and TRBJ2-7 gives the whole variable domain DSGVTQTPKHLITATGQRVTLRCSPRSGDLSVYWYQQSLDQGLQFLIQYYNGEERAKGNILERFSAQQFPDLHSELNLSSLELGDSALYFCASSPRDLGFLNHEQYFGPGTRLTVT.

This chain joins TRBV2 and TRBJ2-3; D is unresolved. The germline CDR1 and CDR2 sequences are SNHLY and FYNNEI. The CDR3 loop spans 11 amino acids. V lost 5 bases to trimming and J lost 9 bases, with 9 bases between them. CDR3 residues: CASSPLRTQYF. The CDR3 DNA reads TGTGCCAGCAGTCCCCTGAGGACGCAGTATTTT.

This clone was picked up a small number of times. The J gene is TRBJ2-7, the V gene TRBV5-1; D gene uncertain. Germline V gene data show CDR1 as SGHRS and CDR2 as YFSETQ. The CDR3 contains 14 residues. V lost 0 bases and J lost 4, with 11 bases in between. The CDR3 bases are TGCGCCAGCAGCTTGGGGGCCAGAACTTACGAGCAGTACTTC. Translated, it gives CASSLGARTYEQYF.

The chain couples TRBV5-1 to TRBJ2-1, with 7 positions matching TRBD2. CDR1 and CDR2 from the germline V gene are SGHRS and YFSETQ. V was pared by 1 base and J by 5 bases, with 21 bases of the junction left unmatched. The CDR3 is 20 amino acids. The CDR3 coding sequence is TGCGCCAGCAGCTTGCGGTTTACTCTAATCCTAGCGGAGAGGGACAATGAGCAGTTCTTC. As protein: CASSLRFTLILAERDNEQFF.

This chain joins TRBV10-3 and TRBJ1-5, with D possibly matching TRBD1 (5 bases). The germline V gene encodes CDR1 ENHRY and CDR2 SYGVKD. The CDR3 totals 12 residues. V lost 2 bases to trimming and J lost 7 bases, with 6 bases between them. CDR3 sequence: CAISEQGQPQHF. CDR3 bases: TGTGCCATCAGTGAGCAGGGACAGCCCCAGCATTTT.

This clone came up once. This chain uses TRBV27 with TRBJ2-1; 10 bases map to TRBD1. The CDR3 sequence is 14 residues long. CDR1 and CDR2 from the germline V gene are MNHEY and SMNVEV (reference sequence). Trimming cost V 6 bases and J 4 bases; bases outside gene matches: 3. The CDR3 sequence is CASSGTGEYNEQFF. The CDR3 DNA sequence: TGTGCCAGCAGCGGGACAGGGGAATACAATGAGCAGTTCTTC.

The genes are TRBV5-1 and TRBJ2-1; TRBD1 is a possible D gene (5 bases). V lost 1 base and J lost 0, with 8 bases in between. The CDR3 contains 15 residues. From germline, CDR1 is SGHRS and CDR2 YFSETQ. CDR3 DNA: TGCGCCAGCAGCTTGCGACAGAGCTCCTACAATGAGCAGTTCTTC. This gives the protein CASSLRQSSYNEQFF.

The rearrangement joins TRBV19 to TRBJ1-5; D uncertain. Trimming left V 5 bases short and J 3 bases short, with 8 bases between. Per the germline V gene, CDR1 is LNHDA and CDR2 is SQIVND (reference sequence). This CDR3 is built from 13 residues. Written as DNA, the CDR3 is TGTGCCAGTAGTGGTGGAGACAATCAGCCCCAGCATTTT. It is translated as CASSGGDNQPQHF.

This clone was counted a single time. This chain joins TRBV7-9 and TRBJ2-1; possible D gene TRBD2, 5 bases. This CDR3 spans 15 amino acids. Trimming took off 3 bases at V and 7 bases at J, with 16 bases between the two ends. CDR1 and CDR2 (germline): SEHNR, FQNEAQ (reference sequence). CDR3 loop: CASSFSGKLRNEQFF. The CDR3 bases are TGTGCCAGCAGCTTCTCGGGAAAGCTCCGGAATGAGCAGTTCTTC.

This rearrangement joins TRBV6-2 or TRBV6-3 to TRBJ2-7, with TRBD2 matching 8 bases. Germline CDR1 and CDR2: MNHEY and SVGEGT. The CDR3 covers 15 residues. The J segment lost 3 bases and the V segment lost 6 bases, leaving 10 bases of the junction unmatched. Here the CDR3 DNA reads TGTGCCAGCAGCAAAGTGGCGGGAGGCGTCTACGAGCAGTACTTC. This codes for CASSKVAGGVYEQYF.

The chain uses TRBV19 and TRBJ1-2, with D perhaps matching TRBD1 (6 bases). Germline CDR1 and CDR2: LNHDA and SQIVND (reference sequence). This CDR3 comprises 14 residues. Trimming stripped 11 bases from V and 1 base from J, with 17 bases between. CDR3 bases: TGTGCCTCCCGCAGACAGGATAGTAACTATGGCTACACCTTC. It codes for CASRRQDSNYGYTF.

The rearrangement links TRBV6-2 or TRBV6-3 to TRBJ2-7; 8 bases align to TRBD1. The CDR3 is 16 residues long. Looked up from germline, CDR1 is MNHEY and CDR2 is SVGEGT. The junction had 10 bases not matched to a gene; V was cut back by 2 bases and J by 4 bases. In DNA, the CDR3 is TGTGCCAGCAGTTACCAACACTGGACAGGGATGTACGAGCAGTACTTC. Its protein product is CASSYQHWTGMYEQYF.

This clone was picked up a small number of times. V usage is TRBV30 and J usage is TRBJ1-5, with unresolved D. The ends were cut back, 3 bases at V and 6 bases at J, with 6 bases in the middle. The germline V gene has CDR1 GTSNPN and CDR2 SVGIG (reference sequence). This CDR3 is 11 amino acids long. CDR3 nucleotide sequence: TGTGCCTGGAGGTTCAGTCAGCCCCAGCATTTT. It specifies CAWRFSQPQHF.

The chain couples TRBV11-2 to TRBJ2-7; 7 nucleotides align to TRBD1. V lost 2 bases, J lost 3 bases, and 1 base stayed unmatched. The CDR3 has 13 amino acids. CDR1 and CDR2 from the germline V gene are SGHAT and FQNNGV. The CDR3 region has the DNA TGTGCCAGCAGCTTATCAGGGGGCTACGAGCAGTACTTC. It codes for CASSLSGGYEQYF.

This clone was found once. In DNA, the CDR3 is TGTGCCAGCAGTGGGGCGGGGGCGAACACTGAAGCTTTCTTT. Translated: CASSGAGANTEAFF. V and J are TRBV9 and TRBJ1-1; weak D call: TRBD1 (6 bases). The CDR3 covers 14 residues. Trimming left V 5 bases short and J 1 base short, with 12 bases between. Germline CDR1 SGDLS, CDR2 YYNGEE.

The chain links TRBV2 to TRBJ2-3; TRBD2 is a possible D gene (6 bases). Germline assignment: CDR1 SNHLY and CDR2 FYNNEI. The CDR3 is made up of 17 amino acids. Trimming took off 8 bases at V and 6 bases at J, with 27 bases between the two ends. CDR3 DNA: TGTGCCAGCTGGGGTTCGGAGGGCGGGAAGATCCCGGATACGCAGTATTTT. Translation gives CASWGSEGGKIPDTQYF.

The chain employs TRBV7-2 and TRBJ2-1; tentatively, D is TRBD2 (6 bases). Germline V gene sequence: CDR1 SGHTA, CDR2 FQGNSA. This CDR3 region has 13 residues. V shed 3 bases and J shed 11 bases, with 14 bases lying between them. The CDR3 loop is CASSFLRAGQQFF. In nucleotides, the CDR3 is TGTGCCAGCAGCTTTCTCCGCGCGGGGCAGCAGTTCTTC.

This chain uses TRBV9 with TRBJ2-2, with 7 bases identical to TRBD2. The CDR3 is 16 amino acids. V dropped 3 bases and J dropped 0; count of bases not matched to a gene: 5. Germline-derived CDR1 and CDR2 are SGDLS and YYNGEE. The CDR3 nucleotides read TGTGCCAGCAGCGCCGCGGGAGTTACGAACACCGGGGAGCTGTTTTTT. Translating gives CASSAAGVTNTGELFF.

The V and J genes are TRBV18 and TRBJ1-5, with 8 bases aligning to TRBD1. Germline CDR1 is KGHSH and CDR2 is LQKENI. This CDR3 region has 15 residues. V shed 4 bases, J shed 3 bases, and the junction held 5 bases outside the gene matches. DNA for the CDR3: TGTGCCAGCTCACGAGACAGGGGATACAATCAGCCCCAGCATTTT. Its translation: CASSRDRGYNQPQHF.

Remarks on this clone: This CDR3 is also generated by other DNA sequences in the sample. The genes are TRBV9 and TRBJ2-1; no reliable D call. The germline gives CDR1 SGDLS, CDR2 YYNGEE. The CDR3 sequence is 11 residues long. Trimming left V 3 bases short and J 7 bases short, with 5 bases between. CDR3 protein: CASSAGNEQFF. The CDR3 DNA is TGTGCCAGCAGCGCGGGTAATGAGCAGTTCTTC.

The chain is built from TRBV27 and TRBJ2-1; TRBD2 matches 11 bases. Unmatched junction bases numbered 5, after V lost 0 bases and J lost 7 bases. Germline lookup yields CDR1 MNHEY and CDR2 SMNVEV (reference sequence). The CDR3 is made up of 16 amino acids. CDR3 nucleotides: TGTGCCAGCAGTTTATCGCTAGCGGGAGGCTTAAATGAGCAGTTCTTC. Encoded protein: CASSLSLAGGLNEQFF.

The rearrangement joins TRBV19 to TRBJ2-7, with D perhaps matching TRBD1 (7 bases). CDR3 length: 15 residues. With 5 bases removed from V and 5 bases from J, the gap between germline ends came to 19 bases. Germline V gives CDR1 LNHDA, CDR2 SQIVND (reference sequence). This CDR3 is CASSPGGGDGDEQYF. The DNA of the CDR3 is TGTGCCAGTAGTCCCGGAGGGGGCGATGGTGACGAGCAGTACTTC.

The chain combines TRBV5-5 with TRBJ2-1, with 12 bases lining up with TRBD2. The CDR3 is 16 residues long. Trimming removed 2 bases from V and 8 bases from J; junction bases left unmatched: 8. CDR1 is SGHKS, CDR2 YYEKEE, per germline (reference sequence). Here the CDR3 DNA reads TGTGCCAGCAGCTTCCTACTAGCGGGAGGTTGGTATGAGCAGTTCTTC. Encoded protein: CASSFLLAGGWYEQFF.

The chain employs TRBV28 and TRBJ2-3; D is undetermined. V gave up 2 bases and J gave up 7 bases, with 13 bases separating them. From germline, CDR1 is MDHEN and CDR2 SYDVKM. The CDR3 loop spans 14 amino acids. CDR3 in amino acids: CASSLTRLDYTQYF. Written as DNA, the CDR3 is TGTGCCAGCAGTTTAACTCGTCTCGATTATACGCAGTATTTT.

CDR3 nucleotides: TGTGCCAGCAGAATAACAGGGGCCACAGATACGCAGTATTTT. Amino acid sequence: CASRITGATDTQYF. The chain joins TRBV6-5 to TRBJ2-3, with 7 bases identical to TRBD1. V gave up 6 bases and J gave up 2 bases; unmatched junction bases: 5. Looked up from germline, CDR1 is MNHEY and CDR2 is SVGAGI. This CDR3 is 14 amino acids long.

The chain uses TRBV18 and TRBJ2-7; 10 bases match TRBD2. Trimming cost V 1 base and J 3 bases; bases outside gene matches: 6. Germline CDR1 reads KGHSH; CDR2 reads LQKENI. This CDR3 has 16 amino acids. CDR3 region: CASSPLSGRRVYEQYF. DNA for the CDR3: TGTGCCAGCTCACCACTTAGCGGGAGGCGGGTCTACGAGCAGTACTTC.

This chain joins TRBV18 and TRBJ1-5; 7 nucleotides match TRBD1. The J segment lost 6 bases and the V segment lost 4 bases, leaving 6 bases of the junction unmatched. The CDR3 loop spans 14 amino acids. Germline CDR1 is KGHSH and CDR2 is LQKENI. The CDR3 nucleotides are TGTGCCAGCTCACAACAGGGGTGGGCTCAGCCCCAGCATTTT. Translating it yields CASSQQGWAQPQHF.